These 2 T cell receptor beta chains share one sample of origin, sequenced in a study of blood T cells in healthy people across ages. For the second PCR, which ran for roughly 6 to 12 cycles, a sample-barcoded 5' primer and a J-beta primer mix were used. Via MiXCR, TCRdb re-called the 5' RACE reads, giving one row per CDR3 protein. The sample lists hundreds of thousands of distinct CDR3 sequences, around half occurring once. Sequencing input: blood. These TCRs come from a woman aged 60-70 years in good health.

This clonotype was counted between two and nine times. The chain is built from TRBV30 and TRBJ2-4; possible D gene TRBD1, 5 bases. Near its end, the DNA agrees better with TRBJ2-7, so the J call may be wrong. The CDR3 is 12 amino acids. Germline V CDR1 and CDR2: GTSNPN, SVGIG (reference sequence). The CDR3, as DNA: TGTGCCTGGAGTGTCGGAAGGGGCGAGCAGTACTTC. Its translation is CAWSVGRGEQYF.

V and J are TRBV7-2 and TRBJ2-7, with 8 nucleotides matching TRBD1. The V and J ends lost 1 base and 3 bases, in that order; junction bases with no gene match: 8. The CDR3 totals 16 residues. Germline CDR1 is SGHTA and CDR2 is FQGNSA. As DNA, the CDR3 is TGTGCCAGCAGCTTAGTATGGACAGGGTCTGGCTACGAGCAGTACTTC. Its translation: CASSLVWTGSGYEQYF. Looking up the rest from reference TRBV7-2 and TRBJ2-7 gives the full variable domain: GAGVSQSPSNKVTEKGKDVELRCDPISGHTALYWYRQSLGQGLEFLIYFQGNSAPDKSGLPSDRFSAERTGGSVSTLTIQRTQQEDSAVYLCASSLVWTGSGYEQYFGPGTRLTVT.